These 6 T cell receptor beta chains were all obtained from the same sample, sequenced in a study of blood T cell repertoires in COVID-19. Sequenced by immunoSEQ multiplex PCR; TCRdb stores in-frame clones only, minus some. The sample carries under 95,000 clones, around nine tenths recorded once. The sequenced sample was peripheral blood. These TCRs come from a man in his sixties with acute or convalescent COVID-19.

The table lists this clone with a few counts. CDR3 DNA sequence: TGTGCCAGCAATAAGAACACCGGGGAGCTGTTTTTT. This encodes CASNKNTGELFF. This chain joins TRBV9 and TRBJ2-2; D not resolved. The V gene lost 6 bases and the J gene lost 1 base, with 4 bases spanning the gap. The CDR3 is made up of 12 amino acids. From germline, CDR1 is SGDLS and CDR2 YYNGEE.

The rearrangement links TRBV6-2 or TRBV6-3 to TRBJ2-2; perhaps TRBD2 as D (5 bases). Per the germline V gene, CDR1 is MNHEY and CDR2 is SVGEGT. The CDR3 spans 13 residues. V was cut by 3 bases and J by 4 bases, with 6 bases left in between. Written as DNA, the CDR3 is TGTGCCAGCAGTTATGGGAGCACCGGGGAGCTGTTTTTT. Its translation: CASSYGSTGELFF.

This chain links TRBV4-3 with TRBJ1-5; the D is unclear. The CDR3 extends over 15 amino acids. Trimming cost V 2 bases and J 4 bases, with 12 bases left between them. Germline assignment: CDR1 LGHNA and CDR2 YSLEER. The DNA for the CDR3 is TGCGCCAGCAGCCAAATTACGGTAGAAAATCAGCCCCAGCATTTT. Translated, it gives CASSQITVENQPQHF.

The rearrangement links TRBV9 to TRBJ2-1; 10 nucleotides line up with TRBD2. The CDR3 has 16 residues. CDR1 SGDLS and CDR2 YYNGEE come from the germline V gene. V was clipped by 0 bases and J by 4 bases; unmatched bases: 4. The CDR3 DNA reads TGTGCCAGCAGCGTAGATGTAGCGGGGGGTTACAATGAGCAGTTCTTC. This translates into CASSVDVAGGYNEQFF.

This clone was detected only once. The chain recombines TRBV6-2 or TRBV6-3 with TRBJ1-6; 8 bases are a match to TRBD1. Germline CDR1 reads MNHEY; CDR2 reads SVGEGT. Germline trimming cut 5 bases from V and 8 bases from J; bases unmatched to any gene: 11. The CDR3 has 16 residues. The CDR3 loop reads CASSRDRSGADSPLHF. CDR3 nucleotide sequence: TGTGCCAGCAGTCGGGACAGGTCGGGCGCGGATTCACCCCTCCACTTT.

This clone was seen only a few times. The chain is built from TRBV15 and TRBJ2-7, with TRBD1 as a possible D gene (5 bases). Germline CDR1 LNHNV, CDR2 YYDKDF (reference sequence). This CDR3 spans 14 amino acids. Trimming stripped 0 bases from V and 6 bases from J, with 12 bases between. The CDR3, as DNA: TGTGCCACCAGCAGAGATAGGGGAAGGCGCGAGCAGTACTTC. This codes for CATSRDRGRREQYF.